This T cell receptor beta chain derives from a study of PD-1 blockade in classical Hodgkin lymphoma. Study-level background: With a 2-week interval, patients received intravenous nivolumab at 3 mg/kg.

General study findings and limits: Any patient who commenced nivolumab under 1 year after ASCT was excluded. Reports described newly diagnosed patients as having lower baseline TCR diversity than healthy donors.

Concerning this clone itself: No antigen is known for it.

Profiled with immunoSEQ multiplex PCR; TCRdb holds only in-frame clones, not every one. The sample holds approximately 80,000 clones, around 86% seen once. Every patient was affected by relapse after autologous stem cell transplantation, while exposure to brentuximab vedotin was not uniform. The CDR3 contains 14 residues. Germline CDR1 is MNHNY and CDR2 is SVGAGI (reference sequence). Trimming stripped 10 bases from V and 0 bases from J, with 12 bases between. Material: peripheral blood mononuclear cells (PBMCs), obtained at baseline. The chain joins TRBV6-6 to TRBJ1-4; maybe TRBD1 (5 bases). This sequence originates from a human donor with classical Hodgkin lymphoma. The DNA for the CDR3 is TGTGCCACCCAGGGCCCTACAACTAATGAAAAACTGTTTTTT. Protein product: CATQGPTTNEKLFF.